The next 5 T cell receptor beta chains were all read from a single sample in a study of blood T cell repertoires in COVID-19. The table came from immunoSEQ multiplex PCR; TCRdb's copy has only in-frame clones and leaves some out. The table records roughly 120,000 clones, roughly 85% of them present only once. The specimen was peripheral blood. Receptors were obtained from a man younger than 40 with acute or convalescent COVID-19.

CDR3 DNA sequence: TGTGCCAGTAGGACAGGGGTAGGGAACACTGAAGCTTTCTTT. Translation gives CASRTGVGNTEAFF. The rearrangement links TRBV19 to TRBJ1-1; 8 positions agree with TRBD1. CDR1 and CDR2 from the germline V gene are LNHDA and SQIVND (reference sequence). CDR3 length equals 14 residues. Unmatched junction bases numbered 4, after V lost 6 bases and J lost 1 base.

J is TRBJ1-1 and V is TRBV6-6; 9 bases align to TRBD1. The CDR3 loop spans 15 amino acids. The V gene's germline CDR1 is MNHNY and CDR2 SVGAGI (reference sequence). J lost 8 bases, V lost 6 bases, and 13 bases had no gene match. CDR3: CASRQSGTGLSEAFF. The CDR3 DNA reads TGTGCCAGCAGACAATCCGGGACAGGGTTGTCCGAAGCTTTCTTT.

This chain joins TRBV5-1 and TRBJ1-4; possible D gene TRBD1, 6 bases. CDR1 is SGHRS and CDR2 is YFSETQ in the germline V gene. CDR3 length equals 16 residues. V was pared by 1 base and J by 4 bases, with 14 bases between. CDR3 in DNA: TGCGCCAGCAGCTTGACAGGGTACCGAGTTAATGAAAAACTGTTTTTT. Its translation is CASSLTGYRVNEKLFF.

This chain uses TRBV9 with TRBJ2-1; tentatively, D is TRBD2 (7 bases). The germline gives CDR1 SGDLS, CDR2 YYNGEE. V lost 0 bases to trimming and J lost 5 bases, with 12 bases between them. The CDR3 runs to 15 residues. For the CDR3, the DNA is TGTGCCAGCAGCGTAGTGGGGGGGCCAAACAATGAGCAGTTCTTC. It codes for CASSVVGGPNNEQFF.

J is TRBJ1-2 and V is TRBV6-1, with D possibly matching TRBD1 (6 bases). Trimming cost V 3 bases and J 4 bases, with 18 bases left between them. The CDR3 runs 16 residues. Germline CDR1 and CDR2: MNHNS and SASEGT. The CDR3 nucleotides are TGTGCCAGCAGTGACCTCAGGGGCGCGGGGGGCTATGGCTACACCTTC. It translates to CASSDLRGAGGYGYTF.